Listed here are 27 T cell receptor beta chains from one sample, sequenced in a study of blood T cell repertoires in COVID-19. Here immunoSEQ multiplex PCR was the method, and the copy in TCRdb shows in-frame clones only, minus some. The sample holds a few hundred thousand clones, approximately 92% seen once. Source material: peripheral blood. The receptors originated from a woman between 40 and 50 years old who had recovered from COVID-19.

The V and J genes are TRBV7-8 and TRBJ1-5, with TRBD1 matching 8 bases. This CDR3 spans 15 amino acids. Germline lookup yields CDR1 SGHVS and CDR2 FQNEAQ. J gave up 9 bases and V 5 bases, and 12 bases lay outside the gene matches. The CDR3 sequence is CASSRRGQATGPQHF. CDR3 DNA: TGTGCCAGCAGCCGACGGGGACAGGCCACGGGGCCCCAGCATTTT.

The chain couples TRBV28 to TRBJ2-3; the D is unclear. The germline V gene has CDR1 MDHEN and CDR2 SYDVKM. The ends were cut back, 7 bases at V and 4 bases at J, with 9 bases in the middle. The CDR3 consists of 12 residues. CDR3 residues: CASKEIADTQYF. CDR3 in DNA: TGTGCCAGCAAGGAGATCGCAGATACGCAGTATTTT.

V gene TRBV5-4 combines with J gene TRBJ2-2; 8 nucleotides line up with TRBD1. The CDR3 loop spans 15 amino acids. Germline CDR1 reads SGHNT; CDR2 reads YYREEE (reference sequence). After removal of 4 bases from V and 7 bases from J, the junction contained 9 bases not matched to a gene. The CDR3 is CASSIRTGQGGELFF. The CDR3 nucleotides read TGTGCCAGCAGCATTCGGACAGGACAGGGCGGGGAGCTGTTTTTT.

The chain recombines TRBV4-1 with TRBJ2-1, with D perhaps matching TRBD2 (6 bases). The CDR3 is 15 residues long. The V and J ends lost 0 bases and 9 bases respectively, with 15 bases between them. CDR1 and CDR2 (germline): MGHRA, YSYEKL. CDR3 protein: CASSQDGGNWPEQFF. The CDR3 DNA is TGCGCCAGCAGCCAAGATGGGGGGAATTGGCCTGAGCAGTTCTTC.

This clone has more than one count but fewer than ten. The chain has TRBV11-2 and TRBJ1-2; 9 nucleotides align to TRBD1. Germline values: CDR1 SGHAT, CDR2 FQNNGV. The CDR3 sequence is 15 residues long. V shed 4 bases and J 5 bases; nucleotides not matched to a gene: 8. The CDR3 sequence: CASSYDRGEEYGYTF. In DNA, the CDR3 is TGTGCCAGCAGCTATGACAGGGGGGAAGAATATGGCTACACCTTC.

The rearrangement uses TRBV9 and TRBJ2-3, with a possible D match to TRBD1 (5 bases). The V end was cut by 1 base, the J end by 2 bases, with 14 bases between. Germline CDR1 SGDLS, CDR2 YYNGEE. CDR3 length: 16 residues. CDR3 amino acids: CASSVRGTGLTDTQYF. CDR3 sequence (DNA): TGTGCCAGCAGCGTAAGAGGCACAGGCCTCACAGATACGCAGTATTTT.

This clone was picked up one time. The rearrangement joins TRBV5-1 to TRBJ2-1; D unresolved. V was cut by 4 bases and J by 7 bases, with 9 bases left in between. The CDR3 is made up of 12 amino acids. Germline V gene lookup returns CDR1 SGHRS and CDR2 YFSETQ. DNA for the CDR3: TGCGCCAGCAGCACAGACGGAAATGAGCAGTTCTTC. Amino acid sequence: CASSTDGNEQFF.

The rearrangement uses TRBV27 and TRBJ2-1; 10 bases fit TRBD2. Germline CDR1 MNHEY, CDR2 SMNVEV (reference sequence). This CDR3 region has 15 residues. V lost 5 bases, J lost 3 bases, and 4 bases stayed unmatched. The CDR3 loop reads CASSTGTSDYNEQFF. The CDR3 region has the DNA TGTGCCAGCAGTACCGGGACTAGCGACTACAATGAGCAGTTCTTC.

The chain links TRBV2 to TRBJ2-7; 10 bases agree with TRBD1. The CDR3 has 14 amino acids. J was trimmed by 6 bases and V by 8 bases; bases with no gene match: 10. Germline V gives CDR1 SNHLY, CDR2 FYNNEI. The CDR3 DNA sequence: TGTGCCAGCTGTAAGGAGACAGGGGGCGGCGAGCAGTACTTC. Translation gives CASCKETGGGEQYF.

CDR3: CASSSQGGADTQYF. The CDR3 nucleotides are TGTGCCAGCAGCTCCCAAGGGGGGGCAGATACGCAGTATTTT. This chain uses TRBV5-4 with TRBJ2-3; perhaps TRBD2 as D (7 bases). V lost 3 bases and J 4 bases, leaving 12 bases between the germline ends. CDR1 is SGHNT, CDR2 YYREEE, per germline (reference sequence). The CDR3 consists of 14 residues.

The V and J genes are TRBV5-1 and TRBJ2-7, with a possible D match to TRBD1 (5 bases). This CDR3 region has 15 residues. The V end was cut by 4 bases, the J end by 2 bases, with 16 bases between. The germline gives CDR1 SGHRS, CDR2 YFSETQ. In DNA form, the CDR3 reads TGCGCCAGCAGCGATTCGCCAGGGCCGACCTACGAGCAGTACTTC. As protein: CASSDSPGPTYEQYF.

The V gene is TRBV28, the J gene TRBJ2-7, with 9 bases that match TRBD1. Germline V gives CDR1 MDHEN, CDR2 SYDVKM. This CDR3 has 14 residues. Trimming cost V 6 bases and J 3 bases; bases outside gene matches: 6. The CDR3 region has the DNA TGTGCCAGCAGGGGACAGGGTGTCTTCTACGAGCAGTACTTC. This sequence encodes CASRGQGVFYEQYF.

V usage is TRBV29-1 and J usage is TRBJ1-1; D unresolved. CDR1 SQVTM and CDR2 ANQGSEA come from the germline V gene. V lost 8 bases and J lost 1, with 11 bases in between. The CDR3 spans 12 residues. The CDR3 DNA reads TGCAGCCTCTCCTCACAGAACACTGAAGCTTTCTTT. Amino acid sequence: CSLSSQNTEAFF.

The chain recombines TRBV7-9 with TRBJ2-7, with 10 positions matching TRBD2. The V and J ends lost 3 bases and 4 bases, in that order; junction bases with no gene match: 9. The germline V gene has CDR1 SEHNR and CDR2 FQNEAQ (reference sequence). The length of the CDR3 is 16 residues. CDR3 in amino acids: CASSFFKAGGPYEQYV. DNA for the CDR3: TGTGCCAGCAGCTTTTTCAAAGCGGGAGGGCCGTACGAGCAGTACGTC.

The chain uses TRBV19 and TRBJ1-1, with D unclear. There are 14 residues in the CDR3. Per the germline V gene, CDR1 is LNHDA and CDR2 is SQIVND (reference sequence). V was pared by 2 bases and J by 3 bases, with 10 bases between. CDR3 sequence: CASSITSVDTEAFF. The CDR3 coding sequence is TGTGCCAGTAGTATAACGAGTGTTGACACTGAAGCTTTCTTT. The whole variable domain, remainder taken from reference TRBV19 and TRBJ1-1, is DGGITQSPKYLFRKEGQNVTLSCEQNLNHDAMYWYRQDPGQGLRLIYYSQIVNDFQKGDIAEGYSVSREKKESFPLTVTSAQKNPTAFYLCASSITSVDTEAFFGQGTRLTVV.

V usage is TRBV5-5 and J usage is TRBJ1-2, with D perhaps matching TRBD1 (5 bases). CDR3 size: 12 residues. V dropped 4 bases and J dropped 6 bases, with 10 bases sitting between them. Germline assignment: CDR1 SGHKS and CDR2 YYEKEE (reference sequence). The CDR3 sequence is CASSIWGDGYTF. CDR3 nucleotides: TGTGCCAGCAGCATATGGGGGGATGGCTACACCTTC. The full variable domain, its missing parts supplied by reference TRBV5-5 and TRBJ1-2, is DAGVTQSPTHLIKTRGQQVTLRCSPISGHKSVSWYQQVLGQGPQFIFQYYEKEERGRGNFPDRFSARQFPNYSSELNVNALLLGDSALYLCASSIWGDGYTFGSGTRLTVV.

The chain employs TRBV5-6 and TRBJ1-2, with 9 bases aligning to TRBD1. The germline gives CDR1 SGHDT, CDR2 YYEEEE. Trimming took 2 bases from V and 7 from J; bases not matched to a gene: 9. This CDR3 comprises 15 residues. The CDR3 sequence: CASSFRDRELGGYTF. The CDR3 DNA reads as TGTGCCAGCAGCTTTAGGGACAGGGAATTAGGTGGCTACACCTTC. Variable domain in full (rest from reference TRBV5-6 and TRBJ1-2): DAGVTQSPTHLIKTRGQQVTLRCSPKSGHDTVSWYQQALGQGPQFIFQYYEEEERQRGNFPDRFSGHQFPNYSSELNVNALLLGDSALYLCASSFRDRELGGYTFGSGTRLTVV.

The chain combines TRBV24-1 with TRBJ2-7, with 11 bases fitting TRBD1. V lost 4 bases and J lost 7; bases outside the gene matches: 8. The CDR3 covers 15 residues. Germline V CDR1 and CDR2: KGHDR, SFDVKD. CDR3 protein: CATSEVPGQGEEQYF. The CDR3 nucleotides are TGTGCCACCAGTGAGGTACCGGGACAGGGGGAAGAGCAGTACTTC.

Comments on this clone: Other nucleotide sequences in the sample specify the same CDR3. V gene TRBV6-5 combines with J gene TRBJ2-7; D unresolved. Deletions cut 0 bases from V and 5 bases from J, with 11 bases between. This CDR3 has 14 residues. Germline V gene sequence: CDR1 MNHEY, CDR2 SVGAGI. The DNA for the CDR3 is TGTGCCAGCAGTTACTCGGGCGCCCTGAACGAGCAGTACTTC. It yields the protein CASSYSGALNEQYF.

This chain uses TRBV5-1 with TRBJ2-7, with 8 bases lining up with TRBD1. The germline V gene encodes CDR1 SGHRS and CDR2 YFSETQ. The CDR3 loop spans 15 amino acids. Trimming cost V 2 bases and J 3 bases; bases outside gene matches: 7. The CDR3 region has the DNA TGCGCCAGCAGCTTATATCCGGGACAGGTCTACGAGCAGTACTTC. Encoded protein: CASSLYPGQVYEQYF.

CDR3 residues: CASSMDSLVDEQFF. The CDR3 DNA reads TGTGCCAGCAGTATGGACAGCCTGGTCGATGAGCAGTTCTTC. V and J are TRBV5-4 and TRBJ2-1, with D possibly being TRBD1 (6 bases). Trimming took off 5 bases at V and 8 bases at J, with 17 bases between the two ends. This CDR3 has 14 amino acids. Germline lookup yields CDR1 SGHNT and CDR2 YYREEE (reference sequence).

This chain joins TRBV5-1 and TRBJ1-2; 8 bases are a match to TRBD1. V lost 3 bases, J lost 4 bases, and 2 bases stayed unmatched. This CDR3 is built from 13 residues. CDR1 and CDR2 (germline): SGHRS, YFSETQ. CDR3: CASSSGQGYGYTF. The CDR3 DNA follows: TGCGCCAGCAGCTCAGGACAGGGCTATGGCTACACCTTC.

J is TRBJ2-3 and V is TRBV2, with TRBD2 matching 9 bases. V trimming: 2 bases; J trimming: 5 bases; junction bases outside the gene matches: 5. The CDR3 spans 15 residues. Germline V gene lookup returns CDR1 SNHLY and CDR2 FYNNEI. CDR3 amino acids: CASSEWASGIDTQYF. Here the CDR3 DNA reads TGTGCCAGCAGTGAATGGGCTAGCGGGATAGATACGCAGTATTTT.

The genes are TRBV5-5 and TRBJ2-7; 10 bases agree with TRBD1. V dropped 2 bases and J dropped 7; count of bases not matched to a gene: 6. The CDR3 consists of 14 residues. Germline V gives CDR1 SGHKS, CDR2 YYEKEE (reference sequence). This CDR3 is CASSLWTGGGEQYF. The CDR3 DNA reads TGTGCCAGCAGCTTATGGACAGGGGGAGGAGAGCAGTACTTC.

The CDR3 sequence: CSASSGQGWDTQYF. DNA of the CDR3: TGCAGTGCTAGTTCCGGCCAGGGCTGGGATACGCAGTATTTT. The chain joins TRBV20-1 to TRBJ2-3, with D possibly matching TRBD1 (5 bases). CDR3 length: 14 amino acids. The germline V gene encodes CDR1 DFQATT and CDR2 SNEGSKA (reference sequence). V was cut by 3 bases and J by 6 bases, with 16 bases left in between.

The chain links TRBV5-4 to TRBJ2-1; TRBD1 might be the D (6 bases). Germline V lookup: CDR1 SGHNT, CDR2 YYREEE (reference sequence). V gave up 5 bases and J gave up 9 bases, with 18 bases separating them. The CDR3 contains 14 residues. The CDR3 DNA reads as TGTGCCAGCAGATCCGGACAGTCAAACGGTGAGCAGTTCTTC. Encoded protein: CASRSGQSNGEQFF.

The rearrangement uses TRBV2 and TRBJ2-7; 15 bases are shared with TRBD2. Germline CDR1 and CDR2: SNHLY and FYNNEI. Trimming cost V 6 bases and J 4 bases; bases outside gene matches: 7. The CDR3 is made up of 16 amino acids. The CDR3 is CASRTGLAGGRYEQYF. CDR3 DNA sequence: TGTGCCAGCAGAACCGGACTAGCGGGGGGGCGGTACGAGCAGTACTTC.